This T cell receptor (beta chain) derives from a study of technical replicates of blood from a handful of donors. Produced via immunoSEQ multiplex PCR; TCRdb's table is partial and in-frame only. The table lists around 80,000 clones, roughly 98% of them singletons, with around 0.15% in the top ten. CDR1 and CDR2 (germline): SGHDT, YYEEEE. The length of the CDR3 is 14 residues. Trimming shortened V by 1 base and J by 9 bases, and 14 bases separated the two germline ends. This receptor was obtained from a human donor in good health. This chain joins TRBV5-6 and TRBJ2-1, with D possibly TRBD1 on 5 matching bases. Sample: T cells isolated from PBMCs. The CDR3 region is CASSLRQGHVEQFF. The CDR3 DNA reads as TGTGCCAGCAGCTTGAGGCAGGGTCATGTTGAGCAGTTCTTC. The variable domain in full, completed from reference TRBV5-6 and TRBJ2-1, reads DAGVTQSPTHLIKTRGQQVTLRCSPKSGHDTVSWYQQALGQGPQFIFQYYEEEERQRGNFPDRFSGHQFPNYSSELNVNALLLGDSALYLCASSLRQGHVEQFFGPGTRLTVL.